The rows below give T cell receptor beta chains drawn from one sample of a study of shared clonotypes between healthy human individuals. The data were produced by immunoSEQ multiplex PCR, yet TCRdb's version contains in-frame clones alone and is incomplete. The table lists roughly 2 million clones, about 95% of them singletons. What was sequenced was naive CD8+ T cells sorted from blood. The receptor set was obtained from a young man in good health. CDR3s include the opening cysteine and the closing phenylalanine or tryptophan. D genes are given only for firm matches. For some rows the clone size is stated as once, few or many, or as a class when expanded; others skip it.

d_call | j_call | clone_size | v_call | cdr3_aa | cdr3_nt
TRBD1 | TRBJ2-3 | NA | TRBV6-1 | CASTPDRGYPDTQYF | TGTGCCAGCACCCCGGACAGGGGATACCCAGATACGCAGTATTTT
NA | TRBJ1-2 | NA | TRBV5-1 | CASSLGTLTLGGYTF | TGCGCCAGCAGCTTGGGGACACTCACTCTGGGAGGCTACACCTTC
TRBD2 | TRBJ2-1 | NA | TRBV11-2 | CASSLGSGGAWEQFF | TGTGCCAGCAGCTTGGGTAGCGGGGGGGCTTGGGAGCAGTTCTTC
NA | TRBJ2-7 | once | TRBV15 | CATSRDPSSYEQYF | TGTGCCACCAGCAGAGATCCTAGCTCCTACGAGCAGTACTTC
TRBD1 | TRBJ1-5 | NA | TRBV27 | CASSPATGGYSNQPQHF | TGTGCCAGCAGCCCAGCGACAGGGGGATATAGCAATCAGCCCCAGCATTTT
TRBD2 | TRBJ2-7 | NA | TRBV6-6 | CASSYPGGSYEQYF | TGTGCCAGCAGTTACCCGGGAGGATCCTACGAGCAGTACTTC
TRBD1 | TRBJ1-1 | NA | TRBV10-3 | CAISDTPGGSTEAFF | TGTGCCATCAGCGACACCCCAGGGGGCTCTACTGAAGCTTTCTTT
NA | TRBJ1-5 | NA | TRBV6-6 | CASSYSPGGQPQHF | TGTGCCAGCAGTTACTCGCCCGGGGGACAGCCCCAGCATTTT
NA | TRBJ1-4 | NA | TRBV11-2 | CASSSSGATNEKLFF | TGTGCCAGCAGCTCTAGCGGGGCGACTAATGAAAAACTGTTTTTT
TRBD2 | TRBJ2-1 | once | TRBV29-1 | CSVQGTVGTSGSRAYNEQFF | TGCAGCGTTCAAGGAACGGTGGGGACTAGCGGGAGTCGCGCCTACAATGAGCAGTTCTTC